This T cell receptor (beta chain) was sequenced in a study of T cell responses to AZD1222 COVID-19 vaccine. Findings and limits, study-wide: A mostly white British donor set with more females was recruited, and clonal diversity was possibly underestimated. Spike-specific TCR breadth and depth grew following two AZD1222 doses. Spike-wide vaccine-associated CD4 TCRs dominated at 160-218 and 743-854.

The trim removed 7 bases at V and 5 bases at J, leaving 7 bases unmatched. The CDR3 runs to 13 residues. Germline V CDR1 and CDR2: SNHLY, FYNNEI. A word on this clone: Antigen unknown.

TCRdb's copy holds only in-frame clones and misses some; the assay was immunoSEQ multiplex PCR. The table has approximately 150,000 clones, around 90% seen once; the top ten hold about 4.5%. This rearrangement joins TRBV2 to TRBJ1-2; 7 nucleotides match TRBD1. Sequencing was performed on peripheral blood, taken on day 0 of MenACWY control vaccination. The TCR sequence derives from an adult in good health. Written as DNA, the CDR3 is TGTGCCAGCACCAAGGACAGGCTATATGGCTACACCTTC. It is translated as CASTKDRLYGYTF.